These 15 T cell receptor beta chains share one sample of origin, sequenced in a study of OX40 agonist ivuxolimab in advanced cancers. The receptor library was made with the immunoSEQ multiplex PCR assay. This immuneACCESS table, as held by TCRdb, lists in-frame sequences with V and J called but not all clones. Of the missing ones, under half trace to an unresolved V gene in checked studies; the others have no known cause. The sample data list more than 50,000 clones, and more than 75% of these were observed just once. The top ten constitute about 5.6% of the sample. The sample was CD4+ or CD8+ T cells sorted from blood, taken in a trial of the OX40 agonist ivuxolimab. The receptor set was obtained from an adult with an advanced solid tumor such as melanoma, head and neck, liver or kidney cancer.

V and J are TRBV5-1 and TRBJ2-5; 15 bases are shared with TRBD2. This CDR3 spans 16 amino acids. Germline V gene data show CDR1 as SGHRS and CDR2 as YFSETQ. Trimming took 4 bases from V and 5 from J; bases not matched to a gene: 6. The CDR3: CASSLGTSGGSETQYF. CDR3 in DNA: TGCGCCAGCAGCCTCGGGACTAGCGGGGGGAGTGAGACCCAGTACTTC. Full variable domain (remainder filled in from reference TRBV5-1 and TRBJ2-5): KAGVTQTPRYLIKTRGQQVTLSCSPISGHRSVSWYQQTPGQGLQFLFEYFSETQRNKGNFPGRFSGRQFSNSRSEMNVSTLELGDSALYLCASSLGTSGGSETQYFGPGTRLLVL.

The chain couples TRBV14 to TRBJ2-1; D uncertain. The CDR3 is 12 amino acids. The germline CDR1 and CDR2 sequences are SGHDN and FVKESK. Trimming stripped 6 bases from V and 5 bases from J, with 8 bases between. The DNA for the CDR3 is TGTGCCAGCAGTAGGGAAAACAATGAGCAGTTCTTC. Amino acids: CASSRENNEQFF. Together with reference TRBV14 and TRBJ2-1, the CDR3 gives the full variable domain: EAGVTQFPSHSVIEKGQTVTLRCDPISGHDNLYWYRRVMGKEIKFLLHFVKESKQDESGMPNNRFLAERTGGTYSTLKVQPAELEDSGVYFCASSRENNEQFFGPGTRLTVL.

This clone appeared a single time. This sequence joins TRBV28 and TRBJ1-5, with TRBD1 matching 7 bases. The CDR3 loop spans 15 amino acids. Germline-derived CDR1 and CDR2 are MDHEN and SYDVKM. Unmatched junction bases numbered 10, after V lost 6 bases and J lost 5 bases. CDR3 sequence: CASRLQATGDQPQHF. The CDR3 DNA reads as TGTGCCAGCAGACTACAAGCAACAGGGGATCAGCCCCAGCATTTT. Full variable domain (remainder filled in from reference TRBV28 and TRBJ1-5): DVKVTQSSRYLVKRTGEKVFLECVQDMDHENMFWYRQDPGLGLRLIYFSYDVKMKEKGDIPEGYSVSREKKERFSLILESASTNQTSMYLCASRLQATGDQPQHFGDGTRLSIL.

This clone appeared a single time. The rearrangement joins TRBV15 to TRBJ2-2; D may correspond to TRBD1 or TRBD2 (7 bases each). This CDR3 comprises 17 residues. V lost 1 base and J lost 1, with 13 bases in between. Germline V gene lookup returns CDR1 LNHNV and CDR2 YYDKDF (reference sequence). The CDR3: CATSRVRGTVNTGELFF. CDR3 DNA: TGTGCCACCAGCAGAGTGCGGGGGACAGTGAACACCGGGGAGCTGTTTTTT. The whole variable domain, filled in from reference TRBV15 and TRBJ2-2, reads DAMVIQNPRYQVTQFGKPVTLSCSQTLNHNVMYWYQQKSSQAPKLLFHYYDKDFNNEADTPDNFQSRRPNTSFCFLDIRSPGLGDTAMYLCATSRVRGTVNTGELFFGEGSRLTVL.

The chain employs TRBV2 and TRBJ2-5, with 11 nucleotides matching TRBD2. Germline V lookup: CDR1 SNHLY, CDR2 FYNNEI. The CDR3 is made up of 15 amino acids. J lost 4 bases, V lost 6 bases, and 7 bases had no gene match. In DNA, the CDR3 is TGTGCCAGCAGACTAGCGGGAGAATGGGGAGAGACCCAGTACTTC. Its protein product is CASRLAGEWGETQYF.

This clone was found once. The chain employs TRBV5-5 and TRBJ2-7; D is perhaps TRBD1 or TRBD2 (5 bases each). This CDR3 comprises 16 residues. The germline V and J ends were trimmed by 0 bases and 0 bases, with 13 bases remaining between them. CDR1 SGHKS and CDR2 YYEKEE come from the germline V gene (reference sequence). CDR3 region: CASSLASGPSSYEQYF. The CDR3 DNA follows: TGTGCCAGCAGCTTGGCCTCGGGACCCAGCTCCTACGAGCAGTACTTC.

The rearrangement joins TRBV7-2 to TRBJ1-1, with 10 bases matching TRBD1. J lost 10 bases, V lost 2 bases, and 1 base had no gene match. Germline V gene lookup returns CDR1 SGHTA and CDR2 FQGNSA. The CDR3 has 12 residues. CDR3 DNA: TGTGCCAGCAGCTTAAGGACAGGGGGAGCTTTCTTT. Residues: CASSLRTGGAFF.

The CDR3 loop is CASRLGISGANVLTF. CDR3 DNA sequence: TGTGCCAGCCGCCTGGGGATCTCTGGGGCCAACGTCCTGACTTTC. The V gene is TRBV7-8, the J gene TRBJ2-6; no clear D. V was clipped by 8 bases and J by 0 bases, with 11 bases between them. The CDR3 sequence is 15 residues long. CDR1 SGHVS and CDR2 FQNEAQ come from the germline V gene.

CDR3 loop: CASSPGQGKGNTIYF. The CDR3 DNA reads TGTGCCAGCAGCCCAGGACAGGGGAAAGGAAACACCATATATTTT. The rearrangement uses TRBV7-3 and TRBJ1-3, with TRBD1 matching over 9 bases. Germline trimming cut 5 bases from V and 4 bases from J; bases unmatched to any gene: 6. Germline-derived CDR1 and CDR2 are SGHTA and FQGTGA. This CDR3 has 15 amino acids.

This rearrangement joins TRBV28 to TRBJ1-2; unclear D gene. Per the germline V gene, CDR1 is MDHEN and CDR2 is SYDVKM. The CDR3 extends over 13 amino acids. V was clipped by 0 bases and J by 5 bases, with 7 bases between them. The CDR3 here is CASSLWDVYGYTF. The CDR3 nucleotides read TGTGCCAGCAGTTTATGGGACGTTTATGGCTACACCTTC.

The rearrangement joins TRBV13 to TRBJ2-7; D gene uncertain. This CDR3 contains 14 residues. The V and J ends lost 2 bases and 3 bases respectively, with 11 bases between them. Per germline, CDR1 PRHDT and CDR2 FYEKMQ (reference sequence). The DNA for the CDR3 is TGTGCCAGCAGCTTATATCAGATTCACTACGAGCAGTACTTC. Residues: CASSLYQIHYEQYF.

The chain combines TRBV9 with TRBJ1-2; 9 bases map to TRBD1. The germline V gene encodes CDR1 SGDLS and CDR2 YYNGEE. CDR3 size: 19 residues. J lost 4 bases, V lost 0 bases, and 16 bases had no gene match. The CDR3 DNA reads TGTGCCAGCAGCGTAGGGGGACAGGGACCTGGGGAACGATTCTATGGCTACACCTTC. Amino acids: CASSVGGQGPGERFYGYTF.

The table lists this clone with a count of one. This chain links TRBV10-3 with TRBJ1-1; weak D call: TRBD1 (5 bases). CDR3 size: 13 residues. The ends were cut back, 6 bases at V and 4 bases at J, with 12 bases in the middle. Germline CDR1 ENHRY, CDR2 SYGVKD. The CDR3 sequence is CAIRPGHITEAFF. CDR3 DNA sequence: TGTGCCATCAGGCCTGGACACATCACTGAAGCTTTCTTT.

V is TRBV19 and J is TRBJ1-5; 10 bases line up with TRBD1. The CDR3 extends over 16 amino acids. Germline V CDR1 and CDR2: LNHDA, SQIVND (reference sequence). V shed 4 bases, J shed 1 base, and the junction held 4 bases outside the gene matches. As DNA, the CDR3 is TGTGCCAGTAGTACTCCGGGACAGGGGAGCAATCAGCCCCAGCATTTT. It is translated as CASSTPGQGSNQPQHF.

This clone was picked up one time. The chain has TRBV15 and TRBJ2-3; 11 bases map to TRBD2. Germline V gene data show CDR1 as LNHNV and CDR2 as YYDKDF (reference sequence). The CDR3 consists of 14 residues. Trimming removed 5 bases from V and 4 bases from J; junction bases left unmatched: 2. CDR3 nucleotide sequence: TGTGCCACCAGCGGACTAGCGGGCCCAGATACGCAGTATTTT. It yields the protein CATSGLAGPDTQYF.